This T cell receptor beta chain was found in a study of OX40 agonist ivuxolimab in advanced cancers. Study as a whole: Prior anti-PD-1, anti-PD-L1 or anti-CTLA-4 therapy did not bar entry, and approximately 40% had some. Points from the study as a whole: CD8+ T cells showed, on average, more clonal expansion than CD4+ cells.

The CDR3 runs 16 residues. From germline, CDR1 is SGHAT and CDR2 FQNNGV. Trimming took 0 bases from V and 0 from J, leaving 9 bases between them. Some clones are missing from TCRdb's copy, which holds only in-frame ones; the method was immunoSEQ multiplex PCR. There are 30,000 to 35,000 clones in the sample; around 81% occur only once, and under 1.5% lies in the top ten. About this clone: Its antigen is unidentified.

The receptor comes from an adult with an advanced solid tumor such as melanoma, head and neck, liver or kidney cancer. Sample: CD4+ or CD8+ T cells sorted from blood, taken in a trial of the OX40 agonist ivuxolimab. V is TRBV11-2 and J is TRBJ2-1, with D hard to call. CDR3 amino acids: CASSLDAVLSYNEQFF. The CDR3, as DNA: TGTGCCAGCAGCTTAGATGCGGTTCTCTCCTACAATGAGCAGTTCTTC.